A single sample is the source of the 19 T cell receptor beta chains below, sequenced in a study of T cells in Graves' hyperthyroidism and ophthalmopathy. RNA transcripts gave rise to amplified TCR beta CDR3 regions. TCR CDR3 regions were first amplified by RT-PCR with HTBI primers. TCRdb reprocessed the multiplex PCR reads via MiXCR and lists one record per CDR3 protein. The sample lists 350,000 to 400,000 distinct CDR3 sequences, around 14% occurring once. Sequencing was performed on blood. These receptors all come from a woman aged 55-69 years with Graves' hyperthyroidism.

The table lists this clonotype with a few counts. DNA for the CDR3: TGTGCCAGCAGCCAAGCGAAAAGAGGGACAGGGGAAAACACCTTC. Protein: CASSQAKRGTGENTF. The genes are TRBV5-4 and TRBJ1-2, with 10 bases that match TRBD1. The ends lost 4 bases at V and 12 bases at J; junction bases unmatched: 15. The CDR3 consists of 15 residues. Germline-derived CDR1 and CDR2 are SGHNT and YYREEE (reference sequence).

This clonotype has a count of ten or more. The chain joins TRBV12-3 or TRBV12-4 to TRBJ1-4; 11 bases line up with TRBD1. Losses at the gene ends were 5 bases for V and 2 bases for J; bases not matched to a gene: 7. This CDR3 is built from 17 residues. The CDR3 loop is CASSTTDRGLTNEKLFF. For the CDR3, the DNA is TGTGCCAGCAGTACGACGGACAGGGGGCTCACTAATGAAAAACTGTTTTTT.

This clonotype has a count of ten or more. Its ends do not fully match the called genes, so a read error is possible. CDR3 DNA: TGTGCCAGCAGCTTAGGGTACGAGCAGTACTTC. Amino acids: CASSLGYEQYF. V gene TRBV5-1 combines with J gene TRBJ2-7; D is unresolved. Germline V gives CDR1 SGHRS, CDR2 YFSETQ. The CDR3 extends over 11 amino acids.

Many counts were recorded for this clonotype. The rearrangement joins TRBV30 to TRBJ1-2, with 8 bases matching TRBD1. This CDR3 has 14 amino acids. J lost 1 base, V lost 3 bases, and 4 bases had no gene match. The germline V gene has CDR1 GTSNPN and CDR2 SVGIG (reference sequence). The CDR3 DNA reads TGTGCCTGGAGGGACAGGGCTGTTAACTATGGCTACACCTTC. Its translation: CAWRDRAVNYGYTF.

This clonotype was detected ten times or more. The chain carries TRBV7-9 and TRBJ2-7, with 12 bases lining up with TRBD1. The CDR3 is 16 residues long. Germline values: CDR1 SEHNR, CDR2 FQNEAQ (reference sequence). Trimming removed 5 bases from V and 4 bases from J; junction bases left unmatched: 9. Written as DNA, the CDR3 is TGTGCCAGCAGCCCTGAGGGACAGGGGGCAGGTTACGAGCAGTACTTC. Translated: CASSPEGQGAGYEQYF.

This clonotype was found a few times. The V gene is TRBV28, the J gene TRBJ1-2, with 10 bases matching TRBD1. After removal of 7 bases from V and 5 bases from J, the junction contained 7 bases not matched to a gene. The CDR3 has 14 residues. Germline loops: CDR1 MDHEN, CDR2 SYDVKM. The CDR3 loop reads CASNSEGQGYGYTF. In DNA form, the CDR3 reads TGTGCCAGCAATTCTGAGGGACAGGGGTATGGCTACACCTTC.

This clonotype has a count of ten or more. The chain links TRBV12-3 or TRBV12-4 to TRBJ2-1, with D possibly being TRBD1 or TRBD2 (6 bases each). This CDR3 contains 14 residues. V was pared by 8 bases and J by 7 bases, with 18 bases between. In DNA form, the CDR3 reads TGTGCCAGCTCTCCCGGAGGGGGGTTGAATGAGCAGTTCTTC. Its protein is CASSPGGGLNEQFF.

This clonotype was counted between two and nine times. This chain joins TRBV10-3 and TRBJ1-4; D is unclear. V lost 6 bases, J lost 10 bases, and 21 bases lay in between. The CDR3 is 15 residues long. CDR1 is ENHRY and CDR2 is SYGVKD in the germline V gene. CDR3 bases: TGTGCCATCAGCGGATCGGACGCCCCTCGGGGAAAACTGTTTTTT. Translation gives CAISGSDAPRGKLFF.

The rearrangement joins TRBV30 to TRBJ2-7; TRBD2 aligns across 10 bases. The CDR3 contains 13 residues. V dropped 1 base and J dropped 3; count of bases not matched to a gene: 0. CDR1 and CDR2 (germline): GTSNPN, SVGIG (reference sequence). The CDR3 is CAWSASGSYEQYF. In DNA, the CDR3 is TGTGCCTGGAGTGCTAGCGGGAGCTACGAGCAGTACTTC.

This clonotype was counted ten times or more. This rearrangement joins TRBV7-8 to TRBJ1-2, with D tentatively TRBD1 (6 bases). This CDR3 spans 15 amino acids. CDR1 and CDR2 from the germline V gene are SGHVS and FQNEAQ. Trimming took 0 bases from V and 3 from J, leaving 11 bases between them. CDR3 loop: CASSLASQGHYGYTF. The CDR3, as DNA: TGTGCCAGCAGCTTAGCCTCCCAGGGGCACTATGGCTACACCTTC.

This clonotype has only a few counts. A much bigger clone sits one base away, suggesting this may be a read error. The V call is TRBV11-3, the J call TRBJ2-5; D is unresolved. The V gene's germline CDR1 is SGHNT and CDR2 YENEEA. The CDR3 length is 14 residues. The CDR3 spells CAGSPRLRQETQYF. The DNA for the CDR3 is TGTGCCGGCAGCCCCCGTCTACGACAAGAGACCCAGTACTTC.

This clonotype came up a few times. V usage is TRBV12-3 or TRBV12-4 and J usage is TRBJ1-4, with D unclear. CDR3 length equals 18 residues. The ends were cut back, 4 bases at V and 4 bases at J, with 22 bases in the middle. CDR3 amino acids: CASSSYPPVGGRNEKLFF. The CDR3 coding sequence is TGTGCCAGCAGTTCGTATCCCCCGGTCGGCGGACGTAATGAAAAACTGTTTTTT.

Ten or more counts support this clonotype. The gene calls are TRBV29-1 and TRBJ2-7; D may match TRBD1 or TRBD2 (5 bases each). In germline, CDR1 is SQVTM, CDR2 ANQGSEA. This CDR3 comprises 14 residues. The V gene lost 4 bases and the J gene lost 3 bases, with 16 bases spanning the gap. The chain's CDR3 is CSVAIWDGYYEQYF. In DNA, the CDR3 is TGCAGCGTTGCTATCTGGGACGGATACTACGAGCAGTACTTC.

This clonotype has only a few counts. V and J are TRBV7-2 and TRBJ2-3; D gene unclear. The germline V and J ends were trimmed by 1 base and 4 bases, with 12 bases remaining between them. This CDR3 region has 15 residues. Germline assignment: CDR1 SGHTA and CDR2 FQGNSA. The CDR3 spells CASSLVSTRSDTQYF. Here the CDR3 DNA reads TGTGCCAGCAGCTTAGTGAGTACCAGGTCAGATACGCAGTATTTT. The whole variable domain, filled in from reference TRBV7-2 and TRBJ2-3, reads GAGVSQSPSNKVTEKGKDVELRCDPISGHTALYWYRQSLGQGLEFLIYFQGNSAPDKSGLPSDRFSAERTGGSVSTLTIQRTQQEDSAVYLCASSLVSTRSDTQYFGPGTRLTVL.

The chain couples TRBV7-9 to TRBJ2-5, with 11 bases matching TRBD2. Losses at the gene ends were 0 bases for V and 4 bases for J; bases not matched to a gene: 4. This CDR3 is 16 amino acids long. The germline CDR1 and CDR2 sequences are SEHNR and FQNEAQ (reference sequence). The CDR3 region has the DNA TGTGCCAGCAGCTTAGCAGGGACTAGCGGCGGAGAGACCCAGTACTTC. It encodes CASSLAGTSGGETQYF.

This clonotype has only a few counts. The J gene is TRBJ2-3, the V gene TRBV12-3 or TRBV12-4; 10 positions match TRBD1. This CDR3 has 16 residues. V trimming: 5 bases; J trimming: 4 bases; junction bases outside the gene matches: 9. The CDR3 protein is CASSPIDRGHPDTQYF. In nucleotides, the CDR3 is TGTGCCAGCAGTCCGATCGACAGGGGGCATCCAGATACGCAGTATTTT.

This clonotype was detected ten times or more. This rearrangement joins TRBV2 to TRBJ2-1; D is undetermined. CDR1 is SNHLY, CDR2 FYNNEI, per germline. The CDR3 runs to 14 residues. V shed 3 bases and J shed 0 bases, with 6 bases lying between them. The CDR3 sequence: CASSELSSYNEQFF. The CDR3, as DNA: TGTGCCAGCAGTGAGCTGAGCTCCTACAATGAGCAGTTCTTC.

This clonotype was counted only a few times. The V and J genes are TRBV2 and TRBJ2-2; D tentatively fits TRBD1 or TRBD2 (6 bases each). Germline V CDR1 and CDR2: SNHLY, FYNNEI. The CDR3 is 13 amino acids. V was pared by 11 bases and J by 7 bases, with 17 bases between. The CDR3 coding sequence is TGTGCCGAAGGGGGGCAGTCCAGCGGGGAGCTGTTTTTT. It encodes CAEGGQSSGELFF.

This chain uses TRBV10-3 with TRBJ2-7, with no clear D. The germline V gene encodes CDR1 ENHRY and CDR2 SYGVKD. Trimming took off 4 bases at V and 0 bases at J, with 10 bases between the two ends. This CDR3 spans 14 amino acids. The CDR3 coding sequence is TGTGCCATCAGTGTCCTACTCAGCTCCTACGAGCAGTACTTC. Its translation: CAISVLLSSYEQYF.